Below, 8 T cell receptor beta chains from the same sample are listed, as sequenced in a study of blood T cell repertoires in COVID-19. TCRdb's table, derived via immunoSEQ multiplex PCR, lists solely in-frame clones and lacks some. There are 150,000 to 200,000 clones in the sample; about 76% occur only once, and roughly 7.8% lies in the top ten. Sequences were obtained from peripheral blood. The receptors originated from a woman aged 50 to 65 with active or convalescent COVID-19.

The chain has TRBV18 and TRBJ1-2; TRBD1 matches at 7 bases. Trimming removed 2 bases from V and 7 bases from J; junction bases left unmatched: 7. Germline V gene sequence: CDR1 KGHSH, CDR2 LQKENI. The CDR3 runs 14 residues. The CDR3 loop is CASSPETGWSGYTF. As DNA, the CDR3 is TGTGCCAGCTCACCAGAGACAGGGTGGTCTGGCTACACCTTC.

V usage is TRBV10-3 and J usage is TRBJ2-7; D is possibly TRBD2 (5 bases). The V end lost 7 bases, the J end lost 2 bases, and 12 bases lay between the germline ends. The germline CDR1 and CDR2 sequences are ENHRY and SYGVKD. This CDR3 is 13 amino acids long. CDR3 DNA sequence: TGTGCCATCATGGACGGACTGACCTACGAGCAGTACTTC. It codes for CAIMDGLTYEQYF.

The rearrangement links TRBV21-1 to TRBJ2-5; TRBD1, the table's D call, was not compared with the DNA. TRBV21-1 is deemed a pseudogene. This CDR3 has 16 amino acids. As DNA, the CDR3 is TGTGCCAGCAGGAAAGGACAGATTAAAGGTCAAGAGACCCAGTACTTC. Protein product: CASRKGQIKGQETQYF.

The chain couples TRBV4-2 to TRBJ1-4; 8 bases align to TRBD1. The CDR3 covers 15 residues. Per germline, CDR1 LGHNA and CDR2 YNFKEQ. V shed 3 bases and J 8 bases; nucleotides not matched to a gene: 8. Written as DNA, the CDR3 is TGTGCCAGCAGCCACACGGACAGGGAGGGCGAAAAACTGTTTTTT. This codes for CASSHTDREGEKLFF.

This clone was observed a handful of times. The chain carries TRBV5-5 and TRBJ1-5; D is possibly TRBD1 (5 bases). Germline lookup yields CDR1 SGHKS and CDR2 YYEKEE (reference sequence). The CDR3 loop spans 16 amino acids. V lost 2 bases and J lost 8, with 20 bases in between. Here the CDR3 reads CASSLDLRAGWEPQHF. Written as DNA, the CDR3 is TGTGCCAGCAGCTTAGACCTCCGGGCAGGGTGGGAGCCCCAGCATTTT.

V gene TRBV27 combines with J gene TRBJ1-1, with 7 bases identical to TRBD1. Germline CDR1 reads MNHEY; CDR2 reads SMNVEV (reference sequence). The CDR3 consists of 15 residues. With 6 bases clipped from V and 1 base from J, the junction kept 8 bases outside the gene matches. CDR3 sequence: CASSDRVGQNTEAFF. DNA of the CDR3: TGTGCCAGCAGCGACAGGGTGGGTCAGAACACTGAAGCTTTCTTT.

The J gene is TRBJ1-2, the V gene TRBV4-1, with TRBD1 identical over 7 bases. Trimming at V came to 0 bases and at J to 6 bases, leaving 13 bases not matched to a gene. There are 17 residues in the CDR3. Germline-derived CDR1 and CDR2 are MGHRA and YSYEKL. DNA of the CDR3: TGCGCCAGCAGCCAAGATACGAGGGGGCGGAGGGAGGATGGCTACACCTTC. Amino acids: CASSQDTRGRREDGYTF.

V gene TRBV5-1 combines with J gene TRBJ1-1; D unresolved. V was shortened by 4 bases and J by 7 bases, with 14 bases between the two germline ends. Germline V gene data show CDR1 as SGHRS and CDR2 as YFSETQ. This CDR3 has 13 amino acids. The CDR3 loop reads CASSDPYGVEAFF. The DNA of the CDR3 is TGCGCCAGCAGCGACCCTTACGGGGTTGAAGCTTTCTTT.